This entry describes one TCR beta chain. Its specificity is unknown. The entry originates in a study of T cell responses to AZD1222 COVID-19 vaccine. The assay was immunoSEQ multiplex PCR, and TCRdb's table has in-frame clones only and misses some. The sample has about 59,000 clones, less than 90% seen once; the top ten hold about 7%. The germline V gene has CDR1 LGHDT and CDR2 YNNKEL (reference sequence). V was pared by 4 bases and J by 6 bases, with 5 bases of the junction left unmatched. The CDR3 consists of 14 residues. Overall study results and limits: Two AZD1222 administrations were followed by greater Spike-specific TCR breadth and depth. Among the donors, most were white British and more were female, and clonal diversity was possibly underestimated. No day 14 peak samples; only post-peak repertoires were characterized. The study found vaccine-associated CD4 TCRs spanning spike, dominant at 160-218 and 743-854.

The origin of this receptor is an adult in good health. The chain combines TRBV3-1 (or the pseudogene TRBV3-2) with TRBJ1-2; 10 bases are shared with TRBD1. The sample here was peripheral blood, taken on day 0 of AZD1222 vaccination. The CDR3 nucleotides are TGTGCCAGCAGCCCGGGACAGGGGATGAATGGCTACACCTTC. Translating gives CASSPGQGMNGYTF.